This passage covers 10 T cell receptor beta chains from one sample sequenced in a study of cytomegalovirus exposure and HLA in healthy donors. It was with 60 Vbeta and 13 Jbeta primers that the PCR ran. Clones were sequenced by immunoSEQ multiplex PCR, and TCRdb holds only the in-frame ones, with some missing. The sample records approximately 130,000 clones, over 75% being singletons. The sample taken for sequencing was PBMCs. The receptors originated from a woman aged 18-29 years in good health and CMV-seronegative.

Worth noting for this clone: The same CDR3 is also encoded by other DNA sequences in this sample. The chain joins TRBV5-1 to TRBJ2-7; D is unclear. CDR1 is SGHRS and CDR2 is YFSETQ in the germline V gene. The V gene lost 2 bases and the J gene lost 2 bases, with 11 bases spanning the gap. The CDR3 totals 14 residues. CDR3 DNA: TGCGCCAGCAGCTTACGAGACACGGCCTACGAGCAGTACTTC. It specifies CASSLRDTAYEQYF.

This chain uses TRBV13 with TRBJ1-3; no reliable D call. The V and J ends lost 3 bases and 0 bases respectively, with 6 bases between them. Germline CDR1 reads PRHDT; CDR2 reads FYEKMQ (reference sequence). This CDR3 comprises 14 residues. The CDR3 reads CASSFGSSGNTIYF. CDR3 DNA: TGTGCCAGCAGCTTCGGGAGCTCTGGAAACACCATATATTTT.

The genes are TRBV10-3 and TRBJ2-3, with TRBD1 identical over 9 bases. The V segment lost 9 bases and the J segment 2 bases; nucleotides outside the gene matches: 6. CDR1 and CDR2 from the germline V gene are ENHRY and SYGVKD. The CDR3 totals 14 residues. The CDR3 sequence: CAISGTGTTDTQYF. The CDR3, as DNA: TGTGCCATTTCCGGGACAGGGACCACAGATACGCAGTATTTT.

The rearrangement links TRBV19 to TRBJ1-1, with D possibly being TRBD1 (6 bases). Germline values: CDR1 LNHDA, CDR2 SQIVND (reference sequence). The CDR3 is 12 amino acids. The germline V and J ends were trimmed by 6 bases and 7 bases, with 12 bases remaining between them. CDR3 loop: CASREGQFEAFF. The CDR3 coding sequence is TGTGCCAGTAGGGAAGGACAGTTTGAAGCTTTCTTT. The whole variable domain, filled in from reference TRBV19 and TRBJ1-1, reads DGGITQSPKYLFRKEGQNVTLSCEQNLNHDAMYWYRQDPGQGLRLIYYSQIVNDFQKGDIAEGYSVSREKKESFPLTVTSAQKNPTAFYLCASREGQFEAFFGQGTRLTVV.

The rearrangement uses TRBV5-1 and TRBJ1-4, with TRBD1 as a possible D gene (5 bases). Germline V CDR1 and CDR2: SGHRS, YFSETQ. The length of the CDR3 is 15 residues. V lost 3 bases and J lost 7, with 16 bases in between. CDR3 sequence: CASSSLDSLFEKLFF. The CDR3 DNA sequence: TGCGCCAGCAGCTCTCTAGACAGTCTCTTTGAAAAACTGTTTTTT.

J is TRBJ1-1 and V is TRBV10-3; 7 nucleotides agree with TRBD1. The CDR3 is 15 amino acids. The germline CDR1 and CDR2 sequences are ENHRY and SYGVKD. The ends lost 2 bases at V and 6 bases at J; junction bases unmatched: 9. The CDR3 reads CAISEPGDSKAEAFF. The DNA for the CDR3 is TGTGCCATCAGTGAGCCGGGGGACAGTAAAGCTGAAGCTTTCTTT.

This clone was picked up a small number of times. This chain joins TRBV6-5 and TRBJ1-1; tentative D call: TRBD1 (6 bases). The germline CDR1 and CDR2 sequences are MNHEY and SVGAGI. The ends were cut back, 2 bases at V and 1 base at J, with 11 bases in the middle. CDR3 length equals 15 residues. CDR3 sequence reads: CASSYANRANTEAFF. The CDR3, as DNA: TGTGCCAGCAGTTACGCTAACAGGGCGAACACTGAAGCTTTCTTT.

The chain employs TRBV19 and TRBJ1-5; tentative D call: TRBD1 (6 bases). Germline lookup yields CDR1 LNHDA and CDR2 SQIVND (reference sequence). V lost 4 bases and J lost 0, with 13 bases in between. The CDR3 runs 16 residues. CDR3 DNA sequence: TGTGCCAGTAGTACACAGGGATTTTATAGCAATCAGCCCCAGCATTTT. As protein: CASSTQGFYSNQPQHF.

This clone turned up a few times. The J gene is TRBJ1-1, the V gene TRBV7-9, with 11 bases identical to TRBD1. CDR3 length equals 15 residues. V was pared by 5 bases and J by 4 bases, with 6 bases of the junction left unmatched. CDR1 and CDR2 from the germline V gene are SEHNR and FQNEAQ (reference sequence). For the CDR3, the DNA is TGTGCCAGCAGCCTGATAGGGACAGGGGGCACTGAAGCTTTCTTT. Its protein is CASSLIGTGGTEAFF.

The chain has TRBV19 and TRBJ2-4, with D maybe TRBD2 (6 bases). Germline CDR1 is LNHDA and CDR2 is SQIVND (reference sequence). CDR3 length equals 16 residues. V was cut by 4 bases and J by 1 base, with 14 bases left in between. CDR3 DNA sequence: TGTGCCAGTAGTACCGGGACCCGGGGGGCCAAAAACATTCAGTACTTC. It translates to CASSTGTRGAKNIQYF.